The clone carrying this TCR beta chain was recorded at least ten times. Its antigen is undetermined. V was shortened by 1 base and J by 0 bases, with 7 bases between the two germline ends. The CDR3 is made up of 15 amino acids. The data originate from a study of response to subunit inactivated influenza vaccine. Whole-study results and caveats: With each seasonal influenza vaccination, the authors suggested, few new T cells are recruited.

TCRdb passed the RT-PCR reads through MiXCR, listing each CDR3 protein once. The sample contains hundreds of thousands of distinct CDR3 sequences, approximately 15% of which appear only once. This sequence joins TRBV12-3 or TRBV12-4 and TRBJ1-5, with D unresolved. Specimen: PBMCs from blood, collected approximately 15 days before vaccination. This sequence was found in a man between 50 and 59 years old who received an inactivated influenza vaccine. The CDR3 protein is CASSLGSSSNQPQHF. The CDR3 DNA follows: TGTGCCAGCAGTTTAGGGTCCTCTAGCAATCAGCCCCAGCATTTT.